The next 6 T cell receptor beta chains were all read from a single sample in a study of blood T cells in healthy people across ages. Next came a second PCR, run for about 6 to 11 cycles, which used a sample-barcoded 5' primer along with a J-beta primer mix. Via MiXCR, TCRdb re-called the 5' RACE reads, giving one row per CDR3 protein. Here the sample spans around 800,000 distinct CDR3 sequences, 20% to 30% being singletons. Another study also made use of these data, one on T cells of mothers and their children.

Source material: blood. Every receptor here comes from a boy younger than 18 in good health.

The chain is built from TRBV19 and TRBJ1-4; no definite D call. Germline CDR1 and CDR2: LNHDA and SQIVND (reference sequence). The CDR3 is 14 residues long. Trimming took off 4 bases at V and 6 bases at J, with 12 bases between the two ends. The CDR3, as DNA: TGTGCCAGTAGTAATGTCAGGACCGATGAAAAACTGTTTTTT. This encodes CASSNVRTDEKLFF.

The gene calls are TRBV7-2 and TRBJ1-1; TRBD1 matches 7 bases. V shed 7 bases and J 5 bases; nucleotides not matched to a gene: 10. The CDR3 contains 14 residues. Looked up from germline, CDR1 is SGHTA and CDR2 is FQGNSA. CDR3 sequence reads: CASTRGQVGTEAFF. DNA of the CDR3: TGTGCCAGCACCCGAGGACAGGTCGGAACTGAAGCTTTCTTT.

This clonotype was seen a single time. The chain is built from TRBV7-9 and TRBJ1-4; no clear D. Germline V gene lookup returns CDR1 SEHNR and CDR2 FQNEAQ (reference sequence). This CDR3 has 17 residues. Deletions cut 4 bases from V and 5 bases from J, with 20 bases between. Written as DNA, the CDR3 is TGTGCCAGCAGCTCTACCGCGGCTCCCTCGGGGAATGAAAAACTGTTTTTT. Protein product: CASSSTAAPSGNEKLFF.

In nucleotides, the CDR3 is TGTGCCAGCAGCTTAAGGCGAGCAGGAGAGGGGGACACCGGGGAGCTGTTTTTT. Translating it yields CASSLRRAGEGDTGELFF. The chain combines TRBV7-3 with TRBJ2-2; a weak D match, TRBD1 (6 bases). The CDR3 consists of 18 residues. V dropped 1 base and J dropped 3 bases, with 18 bases sitting between them. Germline assignment: CDR1 SGHTA and CDR2 FQGTGA.

V and J are TRBV7-9 and TRBJ2-5; possibly TRBD1 or TRBD2 for D (6 bases each). This CDR3 contains 19 residues. Per the germline V gene, CDR1 is SEHNR and CDR2 is FQNEAQ (reference sequence). V was pared by 5 bases and J by 6 bases, with 31 bases between. The CDR3 DNA reads as TGTGCCAGCAGCCCCACAGGAGGGGGGAGTGGGCTGAGATCCAAGACCCAGTACTTC. This sequence encodes CASSPTGGGSGLRSKTQYF.

This CDR3 reads CASSYRTGYLSGANVLTF. In nucleotides, the CDR3 is TGTGCCAGCAGTTACCGGACAGGGTATCTAAGTGGGGCCAACGTCCTGACTTTC. The chain carries TRBV6-5 and TRBJ2-6; the match to TRBD1 covers 8 bases. The CDR3 extends over 18 amino acids. Per the germline V gene, CDR1 is MNHEY and CDR2 is SVGAGI. Trimming at V came to 2 bases and at J to 3 bases, leaving 9 bases not matched to a gene.